Sequencing of this TCR beta chain was carried out in a study of blood T cells in healthy people across ages. The CDR3 has 16 amino acids. Trimming cost V 4 bases and J 1 base, with 17 bases left between them. Germline CDR1 and CDR2: LGHDT and YNNKEL (reference sequence). Alongside a J-beta primer mix, a sample-barcoded 5' primer served in a second PCR lasting 7 to 11 cycles. TCRdb recomputed calls from the 5' RACE reads with MiXCR, one row per CDR3 protein. Among about 1.5 million distinct CDR3 sequences, 42% were seen once, and the ten largest hold roughly 7.9%. V and J are TRBV3-1 and TRBJ2-7, with D perhaps matching TRBD1 (5 bases). This TCR was sampled from a woman younger than 35 in good health. Input material: blood. The CDR3 sequence is CASSPPRGDGSYEQYF. The CDR3 nucleotides are TGTGCCAGCAGCCCCCCAAGGGGCGATGGGTCCTACGAGCAGTACTTC.